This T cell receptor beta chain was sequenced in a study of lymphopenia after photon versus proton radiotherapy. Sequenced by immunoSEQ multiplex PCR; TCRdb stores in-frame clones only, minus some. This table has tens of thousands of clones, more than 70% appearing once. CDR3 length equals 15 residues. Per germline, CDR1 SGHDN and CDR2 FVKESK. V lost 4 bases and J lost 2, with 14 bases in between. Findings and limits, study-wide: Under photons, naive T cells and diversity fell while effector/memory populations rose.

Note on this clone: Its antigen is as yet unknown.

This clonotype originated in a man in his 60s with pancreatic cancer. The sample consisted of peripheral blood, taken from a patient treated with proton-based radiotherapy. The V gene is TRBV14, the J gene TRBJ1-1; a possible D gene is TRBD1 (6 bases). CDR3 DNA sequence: TGTGCCAGCAGCCGGCAGGGGTCTCGTAACACTGAAGCTTTCTTT. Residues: CASSRQGSRNTEAFF.